The 3 T cell receptor beta chains below all came from one sample that was sequenced in a study of regulatory T cells in long-lasting Graves disease. Time point here: newly diagnosed GD, antithyroid drugs for less than 3 months. From RNA extracted from PBMCs, the TCR library was made. With iRepertoire HTBI primers and Arm-PCR of CDR3 regions, TCR beta libraries were built. TCRdb recomputed calls from the multiplex PCR reads with MiXCR, one row per CDR3 protein. The sample comprises around 250,000 distinct CDR3 sequences, 18% of which are singletons, and about 14% rests with the top ten. The same specimen was also included in a second study, on T cells in Graves' hyperthyroidism and ophthalmopathy.

Sequences were derived from peripheral blood mononuclear cells (PBMCs), sampled at new diagnosis, from a patient treated with antithyroid drugs. Source of these receptors: a woman in her thirties with Graves disease.

This clonotype has a count of ten or more. This sequence joins TRBV12-5 and TRBJ1-1; 12 bases match TRBD1. The V gene end was trimmed by 4 bases and the J gene end by 6 bases; junction bases not matched to a gene: 3. The CDR3 is 14 amino acids. The germline gives CDR1 LGHNT, CDR2 FRNRAP. The CDR3 DNA is TGTGCTAGTGGTTGGGGACAGGGGGCCCCTGAAGCTTTCTTT. It codes for CASGWGQGAPEAFF.

The rearrangement joins TRBV12-3 or TRBV12-4 to TRBJ2-7; D remains unclear. V shed 8 bases and J shed 2 bases, with 13 bases lying between them. The CDR3 contains 13 residues. DNA for the CDR3: TGTGCCAGCGCGTCCCGGCCCGCCTACGAGCAGTACTTC. It translates to CASASRPAYEQYF.

This clonotype turned up a few times. The chain uses TRBV12-3 or TRBV12-4 and TRBJ2-1, with 8 bases identical to TRBD1. The ends lost 8 bases at V and 8 bases at J; junction bases unmatched: 17. There are 16 residues in the CDR3. The CDR3 region is CASGVRGLVFLDEQFF. CDR3 bases: TGTGCCAGCGGGGTCAGGGGGCTAGTCTTCCTCGATGAGCAGTTCTTC.